One T cell receptor beta chain is described in this entry. It lacks a known antigen. The record has no base qualities; no much larger clone is one base away. Per the publication, the treatment or condition label means: approximately 9-day PBMC culture with coronavirus spike peptide pools or control peptides (ViraFEST assay). To expand antigen-specific T cells with peptide pools and then pick out the expanded clonotypes through TCR sequencing, the study relied on the ViraFEST assay. Positive SARS-CoV-2 PCR tests in the convalescent patients dated from March to December 2020, before Alpha, Beta and Delta variants emerged in the United States. Over 1.5 million PBMCs per well were cultured in IMDM with roughly 5% human AB serum and roughly 9.3 IU/ml IL-2, plus 10 ug/ml peptide pools. Half of the culture medium was replaced with fresh IL-2-containing medium on days 3 and 7. Once the cells had been in culture for 10 days, the EasySep CD4+ T cell isolation kit was used to isolate CD4+ T cells by negative selection. Ficoll-Paque Plus gradient centrifugation was used to isolate PBMCs from whole blood, and the isolated PBMCs were then either used fresh or cryopreserved at -140C. Triplicate wells were generally used for each culture condition.

These data are taken from a study of vaccination and CD4 T cells after COVID-19 (dated by TCRdb to between 2021 and 2023). For the study in its entirety: Convalescent patients had a positive SARS-CoV-2 result on nasal swab PCR, and of these patients, several had mild disease and one had severe disease. Culture stimuli were overlapping spike peptide pools from SARS-CoV-2 and from the common cold coronaviruses HCoV-NL63, HCoV-OC43 and HCoV-229E. Post-COVID blood samples from convalescent patients were collected a median of about 110 days after diagnosis, with a range of roughly 30 to 170 days. The convalescent cohort comprised six males and four females, including two Hispanic individuals, seven Caucasians, two Asians and one multiracial person. Control cultures used a CEFX viral epitope pool as positive control, an HIV-1 Nef peptide pool as negative control, or no peptide. The spike-specific CD4+ TCR repertoire was compared before and after mRNA vaccination in approximately 9 COVID-19 convalescent patients and a handful of infection-naive healthy vaccine recipients. Participants got two doses of the Pfizer-BioNTech BNT162b2 vaccine (n=8) or two doses of the Moderna mRNA-1273 vaccine (n=2). Post-vaccine blood samples were collected a median of around 10 weeks after the second vaccine dose, ranging from roughly 12 to 241 days. Broader findings and caveats from the paper: In convalescent patients, nearly all vaccine-specific clones (304 of 307) were found to be mono-reactive for SARS-CoV-2 spike rather than cross-reactive with common cold coronaviruses. The number of convalescent patients in the study was relatively small, and the study did not examine early timepoints following natural infection. The median count of SARS-CoV-2-reactive clonotypes went up from approximately 20 after infection to roughly 38 after vaccination, although the change was not significant. In convalescent patients, a median roughly 83% of post-vaccine SARS-CoV-2-reactive clones were detected only after vaccination, and vaccine-specific priming was suggested by this finding.

The CDR3 holds 13 amino acids from the cysteine to the phenylalanine. Only the CDR3 DNA is retained, 39 bases long and in frame from the first base. From the germline V gene, CDR1 is SGHNT and CDR2 is YENEEA. V is pared back by 0 bases and J by 8 bases, with 10 bases lying between the germline termini. The receptor library was made with PCR. At the Johns Hopkins FTIC core, DNA from the cultured CD4+ T cells underwent TCR sequencing with the Oncomine TCR Beta short-read assay. Genomic DNA was extracted from the cultured CD4+ T cells with the QIAamp micro DNA kit. Oncomine TCR Beta libraries from cultured CD4+ T cells were pooled with unique dual indexes and sequenced on an Illumina iSeq 100. For the original study's pipeline: Non-productive sequences were removed, and CDR3s not starting with C, not ending with F or W, or shorter than 7 amino acids were discarded. Antigen-specific clonotypes were identified using the MANAFEST web application through comparison of peptide-stimulated wells with reference and other culture wells. An FDR below 0.05, an odds ratio above 5, and a productive frequency above 0.1% in at least two of three replicate wells were required for clones to be considered positive. A clonotype counted as cross-reactive if it showed significant expansion both in the SARS-CoV-2 spike wells and in at least one common cold coronavirus spike condition. Levenshtein distances (stringdist) and unrooted phylogenetic trees (ape) in R version 3.6.1 were used to assess CDR3 homology. Starting from the raw public reads, TCRdb applied fastp trimming at Q25, assembled clones with MiXCR and retained in-frame beta chains. Identical CDR3 proteins give one entry, which carries the most common genes and DNA. These V and J calls originate from TCRdb's pipeline instead of the authors' own analysis. For this sample there are thousands of distinct CDR3 sequences; approximately 80% appear just once. The ten largest account for roughly 19% of the sample.

Sequenced material: CD4+ T cells from blood, cultured in vitro. Rearrangement joined TRBV11-3 to TRBJ1-1; possibly the D gene is TRBD1, per 6 matching bases. The source is a human donor who had recovered from COVID-19. The bases are TGTGCCAGCAGCTTAGAAATTGGACAGGAAGCTTTCTTT. Its coded protein is CASSLEIGQEAFF. This CDR3, with the reference TRBV11-3 and TRBJ1-1 proteins standing in past its ends, gives the full variable domain EAGVVQSPRYKIIEKKQPVAFWCNPISGHNTLYWYLQNLGQGPELLIRYENEEAVDDSQLPKDRFSAERLKGVDSTLKIQPAELGDSAVYLCASSLEIGQEAFFGQGTRLTVV.